This T cell receptor beta chain appears in the sequencing data of a study of control samples from healthy donors and cancer patients. The repertoire was sequenced with immunoSEQ multiplex PCR; TCRdb's copy has only in-frame clones and lacks some. The repertoire includes roughly 100,000 clones, 92% of them detected once, and roughly 2.5% sits in the top ten. Germline V gene sequence: CDR1 SGHAT, CDR2 FQNNGV. The CDR3 has 14 residues. Unmatched junction bases numbered 2, after V lost 4 bases and J lost 3 bases. This receptor was obtained from a woman aged 18-35 years in good health. V usage is TRBV11-2 and J usage is TRBJ2-7; 11 bases are a match to TRBD2. The material sequenced was blood. CDR3 sequence: CASSSLAGGYEQYF. The CDR3 coding sequence is TGTGCCAGCAGCTCCCTAGCGGGGGGCTACGAGCAGTACTTC.